This T cell receptor (beta chain) was captured in a study of T cell changes during pregnancy in multiple sclerosis (dated by TCRdb to about 2019). In terms of the full investigation: In women with multiple sclerosis, the researchers looked at how the T cell repertoire shifted as pregnancy progressed.

Concerning this clone itself: The antigen this receptor binds is unknown. Base qualities were left out, and no much larger clone turns up one base away.

V and J lose 3 bases and 0 bases, and a span of 23 bases separates them. The CDR3 measures 19 amino acids from cysteine to phenylalanine. The sequence is cut down to CDR3 DNA, 57 bases in frame from base 1. CDR1 LNHDA and CDR2 SQIVND are derived from the germline V gene (reference sequence). Library preparation employed the immunoSEQ multiplex PCR assay. The source is immuneACCESS, and TCRdb retained only in-frame sequences with V and J called. Part of the clones is not carried over; for the studies checked, unresolved V genes explain less than half of this, and the remainder is unexplained. Counted in this sample were approximately 43,000 clones; approximately 81% of them appeared once. The ten largest clones represent 0.55% to 0.65% of the sample.

The sequence derives from a female donor with multiple sclerosis, enrolled in a pregnancy study. The chain is assembled from TRBV19 and TRBJ1-2, with a weak D call of TRBD1 (5 bases match). Sequences were derived from CD4+ T cells from peripheral blood mononuclear cells, sampled before pregnancy. DNA sequence: TGTGCCAGTAGTATTTCTCCAGGGACTTTTCTGCTCTCTAACTATGGCTACACCTTC. This encodes CASSISPGTFLLSNYGYTF. The entire variable domain, with the stretches around the CDR3 drawn from the reference TRBV19 and TRBJ1-2 proteins, is DGGITQSPKYLFRKEGQNVTLSCEQNLNHDAMYWYRQDPGQGLRLIYYSQIVNDFQKGDIAEGYSVSREKKESFPLTVTSAQKNPTAFYLCASSISPGTFLLSNYGYTFGSGTRLTVV.